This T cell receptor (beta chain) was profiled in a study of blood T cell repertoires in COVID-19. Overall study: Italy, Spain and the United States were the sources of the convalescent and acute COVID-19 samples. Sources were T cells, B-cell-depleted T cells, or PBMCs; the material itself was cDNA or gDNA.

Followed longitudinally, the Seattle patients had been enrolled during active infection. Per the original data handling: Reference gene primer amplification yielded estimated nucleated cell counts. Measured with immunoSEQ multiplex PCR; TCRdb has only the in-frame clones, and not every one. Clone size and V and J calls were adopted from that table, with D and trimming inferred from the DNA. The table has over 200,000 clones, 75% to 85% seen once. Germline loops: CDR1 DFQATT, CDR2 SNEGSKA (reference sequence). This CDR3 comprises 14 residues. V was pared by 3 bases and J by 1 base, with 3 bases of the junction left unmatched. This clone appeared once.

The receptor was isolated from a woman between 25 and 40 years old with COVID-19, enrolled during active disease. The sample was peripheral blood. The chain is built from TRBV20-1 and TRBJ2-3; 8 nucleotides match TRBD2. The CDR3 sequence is CSASTSGGTDTQYF. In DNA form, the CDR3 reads TGCAGTGCTAGTACTAGCGGAGGCACAGATACGCAGTATTTT.